The rows below give T cell receptor beta chains drawn from one sample of a study of blood T cell repertoires in COVID-19. Assay used: immunoSEQ multiplex PCR; TCRdb lists only in-frame clones, some missing. The sample shows fewer than 200,000 clones, about four fifths of them seen only once. Input material: PBMCs or T cells enriched from blood (not recorded which). These receptors all stem from a woman aged 45-65 years in a cohort exposed to, infected with or recovered from COVID-19 (not recorded which). CDR3s include the opening cysteine and the closing phenylalanine or tryptophan. Fields, in order: CDR3 DNA, CDR3 protein, clone size, J gene, D gene, V gene, CDR3 length. A D gene is named only where the DNA matches it firmly. Only part of the rows carry a size: once, few, many, or a class if the clone is expanded.

DNA: TGTGCCAGCAGCAAAGGTCGGGGGATCTTGGAGACCCAGTACTTC; CDR3: CASSKGRGILETQYF; size: .; J: TRBJ2-5; D: .; V: TRBV11-2; length: 15
DNA: TGTGCCAGCAGCTTGGTCTCGTCACCCCTCCACTTT; CDR3: CASSLVSSPLHF; size: .; J: TRBJ1-6; D: .; V: TRBV5-6; length: 12
DNA: TGTGCCAGCAGCGTAAAGGGGGCAAGCAATCAGCCCCAGCATTTT; CDR3: CASSVKGASNQPQHF; size: .; J: TRBJ1-5; D: TRBD1; V: TRBV9; length: 15
DNA: TGTGCCAGCAGTACACAGGGGGCTATAAATGGCTACACCTTC; CDR3: CASSTQGAINGYTF; size: .; J: TRBJ1-2; D: TRBD1; V: TRBV6-5; length: 14
DNA: TGTGCCAGCAGCGGGACTAGCGGGAGGGCCCCCGGGGAGCTGTTTTTT; CDR3: CASSGTSGRAPGELFF; size: .; J: TRBJ2-2; D: TRBD2; V: TRBV9; length: 16
DNA: TGTGCTAGTGGTTTGGGCCTTCGGTACAATGAGCAGTTCTTC; CDR3: CASGLGLRYNEQFF; size: .; J: TRBJ2-1; D: .; V: TRBV12-5; length: 14
DNA: TGCGCCAGCAGTGAGACCGGGACTAGCCTATATGAGCAGTTCTTC; CDR3: CASSETGTSLYEQFF; size: .; J: TRBJ2-1; D: TRBD2; V: TRBV10-1; length: 15
DNA: TGTGCCAGCAGCCAAGAAGAGGCAGCTGGAAACACCATATATTTT; CDR3: CASSQEEAAGNTIYF; size: few; J: TRBJ1-3; D: .; V: TRBV4-2; length: 15
DNA: TGTGCCAGCAGCTCAACGTTATCACCGGGACAGGGTCAGTTCTTC; CDR3: CASSSTLSPGQGQFF; size: .; J: TRBJ2-1; D: TRBD1; V: TRBV7-9; length: 15
DNA: TGTGCCAGCAGTCGTGGGAGCTCCTACGAGCAGTACTTC; CDR3: CASSRGSSYEQYF; size: .; J: TRBJ2-7; D: .; V: TRBV9; length: 13
DNA: TGTGCCAGCAGCTTGGTGGGCGGGAGCACGGCCTACGAGCAGTACTTC; CDR3: CASSLVGGSTAYEQYF; size: few; J: TRBJ2-7; D: TRBD2; V: TRBV5-5; length: 16
DNA: TGTGCCAGTAGTCGACAGGTTAGCGGGGAGCTGTTTTTT; CDR3: CASSRQVSGELFF; size: .; J: TRBJ2-2; D: .; V: TRBV19; length: 13
DNA: TGTGCCAGTAGAAATGTACTACGGAGCAATCAGCCCCAGCATTTT; CDR3: CASRNVLRSNQPQHF; size: .; J: TRBJ1-5; D: .; V: TRBV19; length: 15
DNA: TGTGCCAGCAGCCCGACTAGCGGGAGCTACGAGCAGTACTTC; CDR3: CASSPTSGSYEQYF; size: few; J: TRBJ2-7; D: TRBD2; V: TRBV11-3; length: 14
DNA: TGCGCCAGCAGCTTACTCCCCTACGAGCAGTACTTC; CDR3: CASSLLPYEQYF; size: .; J: TRBJ2-7; D: .; V: TRBV4-1; length: 12
DNA: TGTGCCAGCAGCTTGGGCCGGGACTATTCCAATGAGCAGTTCTTC; CDR3: CASSLGRDYSNEQFF; size: .; J: TRBJ2-1; D: TRBD2; V: TRBV5-4; length: 15
DNA: TGTGCCAGCAGTCTACATTCACCCCTCCACTTT; CDR3: CASSLHSPLHF; size: .; J: TRBJ1-6; D: .; V: TRBV28; length: 11
DNA: TGTGCCAGCAGCAATCAGGGGCGGGTTGAAAAACTGTTTTTT; CDR3: CASSNQGRVEKLFF; size: .; J: TRBJ1-4; D: .; V: TRBV11-2; length: 14
DNA: TGCGCCAGCAGCGGGACAGGGGGCACGACCTCCACTGAAGCTTTCTTT; CDR3: CASSGTGGTTSTEAFF; size: .; J: TRBJ1-1; D: TRBD1; V: TRBV5-1; length: 16
DNA: TGTGCCAGCAGTCACCCGGGACAGGGGAGGGACATTCAGTACTTC; CDR3: CASSHPGQGRDIQYF; size: .; J: TRBJ2-4; D: TRBD1; V: TRBV28; length: 15
DNA: TGTGCCAGCAGTTTGGTCTCTCCCGGGACTATTTATTCAAACCAAGAGACCCAGTACTTC; CDR3: CASSLVSPGTIYSNQETQYF; size: .; J: TRBJ2-5; D: TRBD2; V: TRBV27; length: 20
DNA: TGTGCCAGCAGCCCGCGGACAGGGGTGAACACTGAAGCTTTCTTT; CDR3: CASSPRTGVNTEAFF; size: .; J: TRBJ1-1; D: TRBD1; V: TRBV14; length: 15
DNA: TGCGCCAGCAGGTTTACGGGAGGGTCCTACAATGAGCAGTTCTTC; CDR3: CASRFTGGSYNEQFF; size: .; J: TRBJ2-1; D: TRBD2; V: TRBV5-1; length: 15
DNA: TGTGCCAGCAGCCAATCATCGACAGGGAAGTGGGGCTACACCTTC; CDR3: CASSQSSTGKWGYTF; size: few; J: TRBJ1-2; D: TRBD1; V: TRBV16; length: 15
DNA: TGTGCCAGCAGAACAGGGGGCTATGGCTACACCTTC; CDR3: CASRTGGYGYTF; size: .; J: TRBJ1-2; D: TRBD1; V: TRBV28; length: 12
DNA: TGTGCCAGCAGTTTAGAGGGGATCGCGACCCAGTACTTC; CDR3: CASSLEGIATQYF; size: few; J: TRBJ2-5; D: .; V: TRBV12-3/TRBV12-4; length: 13
DNA: TGTGCCTGGAGGGTAACCGGGACAGGGGATCACTACACCTTC; CDR3: CAWRVTGTGDHYTF; size: .; J: TRBJ1-2; D: TRBD1; V: TRBV30; length: 14
DNA: TGTGCCAGCAGCTTAGTACAGGGGAACACCGGGGAGCTGTTTTTT; CDR3: CASSLVQGNTGELFF; size: .; J: TRBJ2-2; D: .; V: TRBV7-9; length: 15
DNA: TGCGCCAGCAGCCAAGTAGGACAGGGGATAGGGTACACTGAAGCTTTCTTT; CDR3: CASSQVGQGIGYTEAFF; size: .; J: TRBJ1-1; D: TRBD1; V: TRBV4-1; length: 17
DNA: TGTGCCAGCAGCCAAGAGTGGGGCAGATCCACAGATACGCAGTATTTT; CDR3: CASSQEWGRSTDTQYF; size: .; J: TRBJ2-3; D: .; V: TRBV3-1/TRBV3-2; length: 16
DNA: TGTGCCAGCAGTGATAGCGGGATTTTATACAATGAGCAGTTCTTC; CDR3: CASSDSGILYNEQFF; size: .; J: TRBJ2-1; D: TRBD2; V: TRBV2; length: 15
DNA: TGTGCCAGCAGTTTACTAGCGGGAGGGTCCTACAATGAGCAGTTCTTC; CDR3: CASSLLAGGSYNEQFF; size: .; J: TRBJ2-1; D: TRBD2; V: TRBV28; length: 16
DNA: TGCGCCAGCAGCTTGGGAGATTCACCCCACGAGCAGTACTTC; CDR3: CASSLGDSPHEQYF; size: once; J: TRBJ2-7; D: .; V: TRBV5-1; length: 14
DNA: TGTGCCAGCAGTTTTGTGGCTAACACTGAAGCTTTCTTT; CDR3: CASSFVANTEAFF; size: .; J: TRBJ1-1; D: .; V: TRBV6-2/TRBV6-3; length: 13
DNA: TGTGCCAGCAGTTCGCACGAGACTAGCGGACACAATGAGCAGTTCTTC; CDR3: CASSSHETSGHNEQFF; size: .; J: TRBJ2-1; D: TRBD2; V: TRBV28; length: 16
DNA: TGTGCCAGCAGCGCGGCCAGGGGAGGGTATGGCTACACCTTC; CDR3: CASSAARGGYGYTF; size: .; J: TRBJ1-2; D: .; V: TRBV9; length: 14
DNA: TGTGCCAGCAGCAGTATCAGGGGGCTTCTGTCCTACGAGCAGTACTTC; CDR3: CASSSIRGLLSYEQYF; size: .; J: TRBJ2-7; D: TRBD1; V: TRBV5-8; length: 16
DNA: TGTGCCAGCAGTTTCGGACAGCCCGTTCCGCCCCAGCATTTT; CDR3: CASSFGQPVPPQHF; size: once; J: TRBJ1-5; D: .; V: TRBV28; length: 14
DNA: TGTGCCAGCAGTTCTGGGACTTATGGCTACACCTTC; CDR3: CASSSGTYGYTF; size: .; J: TRBJ1-2; D: .; V: TRBV5-6; length: 12
DNA: TGTGCCAGCAGCTCCCTAGAGGGGGCAAGTCGGTCCTATGGCTACACCTTC; CDR3: CASSSLEGASRSYGYTF; size: .; J: TRBJ1-2; D: TRBD1; V: TRBV7-9; length: 17
DNA: TGTGCCAGCTCACCCGACGGGAGAGCCCAGCATTTT; CDR3: CASSPDGRAQHF; size: .; J: TRBJ1-5; D: .; V: TRBV18; length: 12
DNA: TGTGCCAGTGGGTACAGGGAGATGAACACTGAAGCTTTCTTT; CDR3: CASGYREMNTEAFF; size: .; J: TRBJ1-1; D: .; V: TRBV19; length: 14
DNA: TGCGCCAGCAGCTTGGAGCAGGGGACCATGAACACTGAAGCTTTCTTT; CDR3: CASSLEQGTMNTEAFF; size: .; J: TRBJ1-1; D: .; V: TRBV5-1; length: 16
DNA: TGTGCCAGCAGCCTAGCGCCAGGGGATCCCTACGAGCAGTACTTC; CDR3: CASSLAPGDPYEQYF; size: .; J: TRBJ2-7; D: .; V: TRBV3-1/TRBV3-2; length: 15
DNA: TGTGCCAGCAGCCCCAGGGGGACCCAGCCCCAGCATTTT; CDR3: CASSPRGTQPQHF; size: .; J: TRBJ1-5; D: TRBD1; V: TRBV9; length: 13
DNA: TGTGCCAGTAGTATAAAAGGGGGCGCTGGTGGCTACACCTTC; CDR3: CASSIKGGAGGYTF; size: once; J: TRBJ1-2; D: TRBD1; V: TRBV19; length: 14
DNA: TGCGCCAGCAGCCAAGATGTTTTCGGAGATTCTGGAAACACCATATATTTT; CDR3: CASSQDVFGDSGNTIYF; size: .; J: TRBJ1-3; D: .; V: TRBV4-1; length: 17
DNA: TGCGCCAGCAGAGGGACATCCACCGGGGAGCTGTTTTTT; CDR3: CASRGTSTGELFF; size: .; J: TRBJ2-2; D: .; V: TRBV4-1; length: 13
DNA: TGTGCCACCTCCGACAGATTCTCTGGAAACACCATATATTTT; CDR3: CATSDRFSGNTIYF; size: once; J: TRBJ1-3; D: .; V: TRBV28; length: 14
DNA: TGTGCCAGCAGCGGACCCCTGGCAGGGGACACCGGGGAGCTGTTTTTT; CDR3: CASSGPLAGDTGELFF; size: .; J: TRBJ2-2; D: .; V: TRBV9; length: 16
DNA: TGTGCCAGCAGCTTAGTTACTACAGGGAGTGGTCAAGAGACCCAGTACTTC; CDR3: CASSLVTTGSGQETQYF; size: .; J: TRBJ2-5; D: .; V: TRBV11-3; length: 17
DNA: TGCGCCAGCAGCGCCGGGACAGGGCCTAATGAAAAACTGTTTTTT; CDR3: CASSAGTGPNEKLFF; size: once; J: TRBJ1-4; D: TRBD1; V: TRBV5-1; length: 15
DNA: TGTGCCAGCAGCTTAACGACAGGGGGCACCGGGGAGCTGTTTTTT; CDR3: CASSLTTGGTGELFF; size: .; J: TRBJ2-2; D: TRBD1; V: TRBV7-3; length: 15
DNA: TGTGCCACTTCAGCGGGGGTGTACAATGAGCAGTTCTTC; CDR3: CATSAGVYNEQFF; size: .; J: TRBJ2-1; D: TRBD2; V: TRBV11-2; length: 13
DNA: TGTGCCAACCGCGGGGGGAAAGAGAGGGGCTACACCTTC; CDR3: CANRGGKERGYTF; size: .; J: TRBJ1-2; D: .; V: TRBV28; length: 13